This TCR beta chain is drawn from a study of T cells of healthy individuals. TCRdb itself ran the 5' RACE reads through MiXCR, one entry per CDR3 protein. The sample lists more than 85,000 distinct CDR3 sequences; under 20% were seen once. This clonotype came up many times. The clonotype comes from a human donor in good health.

In nucleotides, the CDR3 is TGTGCCAGCAGTTTAATGCGGGAGCGGCAAGAGACCCAGTACTTC. Protein: CASSLMRERQETQYF. This chain joins TRBV27 and TRBJ2-5; 7 positions agree with TRBD2. This CDR3 is 15 amino acids long. V gave up 2 bases and J gave up 2 bases; unmatched junction bases: 5. The germline V gene encodes CDR1 MNHEY and CDR2 SMNVEV (reference sequence).